The 8 T cell receptor beta chains below were found in one sample sequenced in a study of blood T cell repertoires in COVID-19. Generated by immunoSEQ multiplex PCR, the TCRdb table keeps only in-frame clones and is missing some. The sample yields roughly 78,000 clones, roughly 91% seen once. The sequencing sample was made of peripheral blood. The receptors originated from a man aged 55 to 70 with acute or convalescent COVID-19.

The count of this clone is one. This chain connects TRBV6-5 to TRBJ1-4; a weak D match, TRBD1 (6 bases). Trimming left V 4 bases short and J 0 bases short, with 6 bases between. Per the germline V gene, CDR1 is MNHEY and CDR2 is SVGAGI. The CDR3 runs 14 residues. The CDR3 region has the DNA TGTGCCAGCAGTTGGACAGCAACTAATGAAAAACTGTTTTTT. Amino acids: CASSWTATNEKLFF.

The gene calls are TRBV19 and TRBJ1-1; 8 nucleotides line up with TRBD1. From germline, CDR1 is LNHDA and CDR2 SQIVND (reference sequence). V shed 4 bases, J shed 8 bases, and the junction held 6 bases outside the gene matches. CDR3 length: 13 amino acids. CDR3 in DNA: TGTGCCAGTAGTAAGACAGGGGTACCAGAAGCTTTCTTT. Its protein product is CASSKTGVPEAFF.

The chain has TRBV7-6 and TRBJ1-3; a weak D match, TRBD1 (5 bases). Germline V lookup: CDR1 SGHVS, CDR2 FNYEAQ. There are 15 residues in the CDR3. With 5 bases removed from V and 3 bases from J, the gap between germline ends came to 14 bases. This CDR3 reads CASSLGASYGNTIYF. Here the CDR3 DNA reads TGTGCCAGCAGCCTTGGGGCTTCGTATGGAAACACCATATATTTT.

The rearrangement uses TRBV14 and TRBJ2-1; 15 bases map to TRBD2. Germline V gene sequence: CDR1 SGHDN, CDR2 FVKESK. V shed 2 bases and J 2 bases; nucleotides not matched to a gene: 4. This CDR3 spans 18 amino acids. The CDR3 loop is CASSQPGLAGGAYNEQFF. In DNA form, the CDR3 reads TGTGCCAGCAGCCAACCGGGACTAGCGGGAGGAGCCTACAATGAGCAGTTCTTC.

This clone is a singleton in its sample. The chain recombines TRBV5-1 with TRBJ1-4; TRBD1 aligns across 7 bases. V was clipped by 0 bases and J by 7 bases; unmatched bases: 9. Germline V gene lookup returns CDR1 SGHRS and CDR2 YFSETQ. This CDR3 spans 16 amino acids. The CDR3 nucleotides are TGCGCCAGCAGCTTGGCCGGGGGACAGTATAGTGAAAAACTGTTTTTT. This translates into CASSLAGGQYSEKLFF.

The chain recombines TRBV4-2 with TRBJ2-3; 12 positions match TRBD2. V gave up 4 bases and J gave up 4 bases; unmatched junction bases: 6. Per germline, CDR1 LGHNA and CDR2 YNFKEQ. The CDR3 contains 16 residues. The CDR3 bases are TGTGCCAGCAGCCCTAGACTAGCGGGAGAGGCAGATACGCAGTATTTT. Encoded protein: CASSPRLAGEADTQYF.

V and J are TRBV5-6 and TRBJ1-3; D call uncertain. Germline V gene data show CDR1 as SGHDT and CDR2 as YYEEEE. The CDR3 length is 16 residues. Trimming stripped 0 bases from V and 0 bases from J, with 10 bases between. The chain's CDR3 is CASSLAGSDSGNTIYF. CDR3 nucleotides: TGTGCCAGCAGCTTGGCAGGCAGTGACTCTGGAAACACCATATATTTT.

The chain carries TRBV7-6 and TRBJ1-1, with 7 bases matching TRBD1. The CDR3 totals 16 residues. V gave up 2 bases and J gave up 1 base; unmatched junction bases: 7. Germline assignment: CDR1 SGHVS and CDR2 FNYEAQ. This CDR3 is CASSLLQGGSNTEAFF. CDR3 bases: TGTGCCAGCAGCTTACTCCAGGGGGGTTCGAACACTGAAGCTTTCTTT.